This T cell receptor beta chain was sequenced for a study of T cells in Graves' hyperthyroidism and ophthalmopathy. Points on this clonotype: Antigen: not known.

Regarding the study as a whole: In simple terms, a model built on 13 V-J features told ophthalmopathy apart from stable hyperthyroidism.

Amplified regions were TCR beta CDR3 sequences from RNA transcripts. First-round RT-PCR targeting the TCR CDR3 was performed with the HTBI primer set. TCRdb independently ran MiXCR on the multiplex PCR reads; one entry per CDR3 protein. The repertoire has 730,000 or so distinct CDR3 sequences, around 19% of them found once; the top ten carry about a sixth. This CDR3 has 17 residues. Germline CDR1 is MNHEY and CDR2 is SVGEGT. After removal of 2 bases from V and 2 bases from J, the junction contained 7 bases not matched to a gene. Diagnoses were established using clinical symptoms, serum thyroxine and TRAb, thyroid ultrasound and orbital computed tomography. This blood was taken when hyperthyroidism was first diagnosed, before any ophthalmopathy symptoms existed.

The rearrangement joins TRBV6-2 or TRBV6-3 to TRBJ2-5; 11 nucleotides match TRBD2. Source material: blood. The receptor was isolated from a woman in her forties or fifties with Graves' hyperthyroidism that later progressed to Graves' ophthalmopathy. The DNA of the CDR3 is TGTGCCAGCAGTTACCACCCAACTAGCGGGGGACAAGAGACCCAGTACTTC. This encodes CASSYHPTSGGQETQYF.